In this sample, the clone carrying this TCR beta chain turned up a few times. Its specificity is unknown. Construction of the TCRbeta library involved unique molecular identifiers. Via MiXCR, TCRdb re-called the PCR reads, giving one row per CDR3 protein. The data hold some 840,000 distinct CDR3 sequences, with about 15% observed a single time. The sample belongs to a study of T-cell reconstitution after alpha-beta-depleted transplantation in children. CDR1 and CDR2 from the germline V gene are MGHRA and YSYEKL. V lost 0 bases and J 1 base, leaving 14 bases between the germline ends. This CDR3 has 17 amino acids. Study-wide points: Surviving recipient T cells and thymic progenitors accounted for the high day-60 TCRbeta diversity observed in some patients. A year post-transplant, T-cell counts and diversity derived mostly from newly produced T cells. The study reportedly traced alpha-beta T cells about two months after transplant to several hundred expanded graft clones.

The starting material was PBMCs, mostly from graft donor cells, obtained 360 days after TCRalphabeta/CD19-depleted stem cell transplant. The receptor was isolated from a male patient between 5 and 17 years old who had a stem cell transplant for acute lymphoblastic leukemia, so the T cells may come from the graft donor. V and J are TRBV4-1 and TRBJ2-3; D may correspond to TRBD1 or TRBD2 (5 bases each). The CDR3 coding sequence is TGCGCCAGCAGCCAAGAGCGAGGTGGGGGAGGCACAGATACGCAGTATTTT. As protein: CASSQERGGGGTDTQYF.